The clone carrying this TCR beta chain was picked up one time. The antigen remains unidentified. The data are from a study of PD-L1 blockade in urothelial cancer. Turning to the study itself: In about 2014, patients got going on atezolizumab, taking 1,200 mg intravenously every 3 weeks.

The CDR3 length is 13 residues. Germline values: CDR1 LNHDA, CDR2 SQIVND (reference sequence). V was shortened by 4 bases and J by 6 bases, with 13 bases between the two germline ends. Findings of the study overall: The study found that durable-benefit patients expanded tumor-associated blood clones more at 3 weeks.

Stated time point: pretreatment peripheral blood. Each PCR had synthetic TCR analog templates added to it as a spike-in. The repertoire was sequenced with immunoSEQ multiplex PCR; TCRdb's copy has only in-frame clones and lacks some. The data contain over 75,000 clones, roughly 90% of them seen just once; the ten biggest clones take up 0.97%. The clonotype was recovered from a woman older than 75 with urothelial cancer. J is TRBJ2-7 and V is TRBV19, with D hard to call. The sample consisted of PBMCs, taken around atezolizumab (anti-PD-L1) treatment. CDR3 sequence: CASSTQPGSEQYF. CDR3 coding DNA: TGTGCCAGTAGTACCCAACCAGGATCCGAGCAGTACTTC.